This TCR beta chain stems from a study of cytomegalovirus exposure and HLA in healthy donors (dated by TCRdb to the late 2010s). Concerning the study at large: According to an earlier analysis of 587 of the donors, 150 million to 200 million T cells yielded over 100 million unique TCR beta sequences and less than 300 Gb of sequence data. An early release covering 500 to 750 HLA-typed donors comprised about 300 gigabases of sequencing data and around 86 million unique TCR sequences. Of the approximately 400 genotyped donors, around 81% fell in the genetic ancestry cluster associated with self-reported Caucasian donors. The study aimed to test whether cataloging public T cell receptors could reveal signatures of past pathogen exposure. The study profiled the T cell repertoires of more than 500 subjects by immunosequencing and related them to cytomegalovirus serostatus. A separate validation cohort of about 110 different subjects was used in addition to the roughly 670-subject first cohort. To predict cytomegalovirus infection status, the study combined high-throughput TCR immunosequencing, statistical association of individual TCRs with disease status, and machine learning. A later analysis re-examined previously published TCR beta repertoires from about 670 donors and added high-resolution HLA genotyping to investigate patterns of TCR occurrence. Rather than drawing on any new phenotypic data, the later analysis identified candidate immune exposures from TCR beta sequences and the way those sequences occurred across donors. To decide whether each TCR beta V gene segment behaved as functional or pseudogenic, an earlier analysis of some 570 of the donors relied on high-throughput TCR beta sequencing. Donor age, sex, ethnicity and CMV serostatus were compiled together with the repertoire data. A later genetic analysis used genome-wide SNP genotypes for about three fifths of the 666 donors, treating that subset as a discovery cohort. Every discovery cohort repertoire had been produced on one sequencing platform. Class I and class II HLA loci were covered by the typing at four-digit resolution. Typing coverage differed by locus: A, B, C, DRB1 and DQB1 were typed in roughly 620-640 donors, DQA1 in roughly 500, DPA1 in some 570, and DPB1 in approximately 450. Five DR-DQ haplotypes were treated as single units for association and clustering because of strong linkage in the cohort. Among 300 to 500 genotyped donors of the cohort, an average of around 220,000 unique TCR beta nucleotide sequences was sequenced per donor, of which 15% to 20% were non-productive.

For CDR1 and CDR2, the germline V gene (reference sequence) lists LNHDA and SQIVND. V trim: 5 bases; J trim: 4 bases; unmatched bases: 5. Taken from cysteine to phenylalanine, the CDR3 has 14 residues. Here the CDR3 DNA is all that survives: 42 bases in frame from base 1. A note on this clone: Its antigen remains undetermined. No much larger clonotype is one base removed from it; base qualities were not supplied.

The library came from the immunoSEQ multiplex PCR assay. The multiplex PCR relied on a mix of 60 forward primers for TCR Vbeta segments and 13 reverse primers for TCR Jbeta segments. The CDR3 region of rearranged TCR beta genes was amplified from genomic DNA by a multiplex PCR assay. The Illumina HiSeq System was used to sequence the amplified TCR beta libraries as 87-base-pair reads. In the paper's pipeline: Across the 500 to 750 repertoires, a later analysis counted about 81 million unique TCR beta chains, about 10 million of which were shared by at least two donors. To remove PCR and sequencing errors, raw reads were error-corrected and collapsed into unique sequences using a nearest-neighbor algorithm that merged closely related sequences. CDR3 sequences were aligned to IMGT reference sequences to assign V, D and J gene segments. Each retained sequence needed at least a six-nucleotide match to both a V gene segment and a J gene segment. Rearrangements were classified as productive when the CDR3 lacked stop codons and remained in frame with V and J, and all other rearrangements were classified as non-productive. CDR3 was defined according to IMGT convention as the region running from the second conserved V-encoded cysteine to the conserved J-encoded phenylalanine. The earlier analysis of 587 of the donors excluded any sequence lacking an unambiguous match to a single V gene segment. In an earlier analysis of 587 of the donors, V segments were called functional above 56.7% productive rearrangements and were called segregating when the between-donor standard deviation exceeded 5%. A statistical classification framework was built to diagnose cytomegalovirus status from the catalog of TCR beta chain sequences. A later analysis assigned V and J genes by comparing TCR nucleotide sequences with IMGT/GENE-DB human TR gene sequences. In a later analysis, CDR3 sequences and most-parsimonious VDJ recombination scenarios were assigned using the TCRdist pipeline. In a later analysis, each TCR beta chain was defined by its CDR3 amino acid sequence together with its V-gene family, and reads lacking a unique V-gene family were excluded. A later analysis removed roughly 590 highly shared, low-generation-probability nucleotide sequences to deal with suspected cross-contamination and a sequencing artifact. For each public chain, a later analysis derived a clonal expansion index from normalized ranks of inferred template counts within each repertoire. In a later analysis, generation probabilities were computed using a VDJ recombination model fitted to out-of-frame rearrangements, and the results were checked against IGoR. In a later analysis, hypergeometric tests were used to score TCR-TCR, TCR-HLA and TCR-CMV co-occurrence, with a repertoire-size bias correction applied to TCR pairs. In a later analysis, false discovery rates were estimated by permuting HLA or CMV assignments 20 times. A later analysis grouped co-occurring TCRs with DBSCAN, adding TCRdist sequence similarity when clustering within HLA-allele-positive subsets. Co-occurrence clustering excluded repertoires with fewer than 30,000 or more than 120,000 public chains, plus five with anomalous nucleotide sharing. Not all clones reach the TCRdb copy of this immuneACCESS table, which keeps in-frame sequences only. Checked studies attribute under half of the gap to unresolved V genes and leave the rest unexplained. From that table come the V and J calls and clone size; the DNA was used to work out D and trimming. For this sample the table gives about 200,000 clones, of which around 75% were detected only once. Less than 2% of the sample belongs to the ten largest clones.

In total, fewer than 750 healthy bone marrow donors made up the cohort. Cohort members were all nominally healthy when sampled, although unrecorded immune exposures were likely present. The donor was CMV seronegative and belonged to the group of several hundred seronegative cohort members. A peripheral blood sample was provided by each donor, and peripheral blood mononuclear cells were used for TCR beta sequencing. The Qiagen DNeasy Blood Extraction Kit was used to extract genomic DNA from the blood cell samples. General findings and caveats noted by the study authors: The authors suggested that the approach could potentially be extended to other disease states and immunological phenotypes. When HLA alleles, especially DR and DQ, strongly co-occurred, attributing TCR associations to individual alleles was difficult. According to a later genetic analysis, donors in an Asian-associated ancestry cluster had fewer N-insertions in productive TCRs than the roughly 700-donor mean. A further reported finding was that TCR beta sequences accurately predicted the HLA-A and HLA-B alleles for most subjects in the first cohort. HLA typing was unavailable for some donors at each locus, so association tests used only the typed subset. A few of the identified cytomegalovirus-associated TCR beta chains were confirmed in vitro to be specific for cytomegalovirus antigens. Linkage disequilibrium might explain the correlated functional status among segregating V segments, but an unknown experimental factor could not be excluded. CMV serostatus was the only immune exposure information available for the cohort. A later analysis found that most CMV-associated TCR beta chains appeared HLA-restricted, with HLA associations seemingly driven largely by CMV exposure. In a later analysis, TCR association rates were found to vary across HLA loci, with the most associated TCRs seen for DRB1 alleles and the fewest for HLA-C alleles. The sequencing pipeline was judged likely to have produced a cluster of highly shared sequence variants as a technical artifact. Some 16 rarely observed V segments, including chromosome 9 orphons, were excluded from the earlier analysis of several hundred of the donors because counts were too low. Cytomegalovirus status was reported to be diagnosed by the classifier with high specificity and sensitivity in both the original and validation cohorts. A later genetic analysis associated a missense DCLRE1C variant with V-gene and J-gene trimming of TCR beta chains, and an independent cohort replicated the association. Some IMGT-functional V segments, including TRBV6-2 and TRBV6-3, could not be told apart with the 87-base-pair reads, so those segments were excluded. Specific HLA alleles were associated with over 15,000 TCR beta sequences at a false discovery rate of 0.05 in a later analysis. Most TCR sequences were observed very rarely across donors, whereas some public TCRs were present in many individuals. Roughly uniform sequencing depth across donors was assumed in presence/absence analyses, although this assumption may not hold. A total of around 150 TCR beta chains were listed by the study as associated with cytomegalovirus. A later analysis reported that several top co-occurrence clusters appeared linked to parvovirus B19, influenza, CMV and Epstein-Barr virus. A later analysis found that HLA-associated TCR beta chains were more clonally expanded and had lower generation probabilities than equally common non-associated chains. Broadly in line with IMGT annotations, most TCR beta V segments showed up in productive rearrangements about 90% or about 30% of the time in an earlier analysis of a few hundred of the donors. The cohort was sequenced for TCR beta chains only, and without alpha or paired-chain data the features that could be detected were limited.

The chain links TRBV19 with TRBJ2-1; 7 bases in between match TRBD2. The source of this sequence is a woman aged 25 to 45 in good health and CMV-seronegative. Sequencing was performed on PBMCs. DNA sequence: TGTGCCAGTAGTTTCCCGGGACTATACAATGAGCAGTTCTTC. Its amino acids are CASSFPGLYNEQFF.